Each of the 29 T cell receptor beta chains below was sequenced from the same sample in a study of blood T cells in healthy people across ages. Then a second PCR, running roughly 7 to 12 cycles, was carried out with a sample-barcoded 5' primer and a J-beta primer mix. TCRdb redid the calling of the 5' RACE reads with MiXCR, one entry per CDR3 protein. The sample yields under 2,000,000 distinct CDR3 sequences, just under 50% seen once. The material sequenced was blood. These receptors were obtained from a woman in her 40s in good health.

The chain couples TRBV20-1 to TRBJ2-1; TRBD2 matches at 8 bases. Germline assignment: CDR1 DFQATT and CDR2 SNEGSKA (reference sequence). The CDR3 contains 15 residues. Unmatched junction bases numbered 12, after V lost 2 bases and J lost 9 bases. The CDR3 loop reads CSARPPGLESGEQFF. CDR3 DNA: TGCAGTGCTAGACCCCCGGGACTAGAGTCAGGTGAGCAGTTCTTC.

This clonotype was observed a handful of times. The V gene is TRBV4-3, the J gene TRBJ1-4; D is unclear. This CDR3 is built from 15 residues. CDR1 LGHNA and CDR2 YSLEER come from the germline V gene. V lost 0 bases to trimming and J lost 5 bases, with 10 bases between them. Here the CDR3 reads CASSQDEQQNEKLFF. The CDR3 DNA is TGCGCCAGCAGCCAAGATGAACAGCAGAATGAAAAACTGTTTTTT.

V usage is TRBV6-2 or TRBV6-3 and J usage is TRBJ1-1, with D possibly being TRBD1 (6 bases). In germline, CDR1 is MNHEY, CDR2 SVGEGT. The CDR3 is 16 residues long. V shed 1 base and J shed 2 bases, with 14 bases lying between them. CDR3 DNA: TGTGCCAGCAGTTACTTGACCGAGACAGGAAACACTGAAGCTTTCTTT. It codes for CASSYLTETGNTEAFF.

This clonotype was observed a handful of times. This chain joins TRBV7-9 and TRBJ2-5; tentatively, D is TRBD2 (6 bases). V was clipped by 5 bases and J by 1 base, with 11 bases between them. Germline loops: CDR1 SEHNR, CDR2 FQNEAQ (reference sequence). The CDR3 has 14 residues. The CDR3 here is CASSARDFQETQYF. CDR3 sequence (DNA): TGTGCCAGCAGCGCCCGGGACTTCCAAGAGACCCAGTACTTC.

The CDR3 nucleotides read TGCAGTGCTCAGAGGGCAGTTTTCTACGAGCAGTACTTC. Encoded protein: CSAQRAVFYEQYF. The gene calls are TRBV20-1 and TRBJ2-7; tentative D call: TRBD2 (5 bases). The CDR3 covers 13 residues. V was shortened by 5 bases and J by 3 bases, with 14 bases between the two germline ends. Germline CDR1 and CDR2: DFQATT and SNEGSKA (reference sequence).

The chain has TRBV2 and TRBJ2-4; 7 positions match TRBD2. J lost 6 bases, V lost 6 bases, and 5 bases had no gene match. The germline V gene has CDR1 SNHLY and CDR2 FYNNEI. The CDR3 spans 13 residues. CDR3 amino acids: CASRPGLSNIQYF. The CDR3 DNA reads TGTGCCAGCAGGCCGGGACTATCAAACATTCAGTACTTC.

This clonotype was detected a few times. This chain uses TRBV3-1 with TRBJ1-2, with unresolved D. The V end was cut by 0 bases, the J end by 5 bases, with 10 bases between. This CDR3 has 14 residues. Germline CDR1 and CDR2: LGHDT and YNNKEL (reference sequence). CDR3 region: CASSQDLAAYGYTF. The CDR3 bases are TGTGCCAGCAGCCAAGATCTGGCGGCGTATGGCTACACCTTC.

The chain recombines TRBV12-3 or TRBV12-4 with TRBJ2-5; TRBD1 matches at 9 bases. V shed 8 bases, J shed 4 bases, and the junction held 8 bases outside the gene matches. CDR3 length: 14 amino acids. DNA of the CDR3: TGTGCCAGCGCCAGAACAGGGGGCGCAGAGACCCAGTACTTC. Translated, it gives CASARTGGAETQYF.

The CDR3: CASSSIRGQGGTDTQYF. In nucleotides, the CDR3 is TGTGCCAGCAGTTCAATTCGGGGACAGGGAGGCACAGATACGCAGTATTTT. This rearrangement joins TRBV28 to TRBJ2-3, with 9 bases identical to TRBD1. V shed 4 bases, J shed 1 base, and the junction held 9 bases outside the gene matches. CDR1 is MDHEN, CDR2 SYDVKM, per germline. The CDR3 has 17 residues.

The V gene is TRBV20-1, the J gene TRBJ2-3, with 10 positions matching TRBD1. CDR3 length equals 19 residues. V gave up 1 base and J gave up 2 bases; unmatched junction bases: 15. Germline CDR1 and CDR2: DFQATT and SNEGSKA (reference sequence). In DNA, the CDR3 is TGCAGTGCTAGAGCCGGGACAGGGGTACTTAGCAGTCACACAGATACGCAGTATTTT. Translating gives CSARAGTGVLSSHTDTQYF.

The chain has TRBV6-2 or TRBV6-3 and TRBJ1-1; 9 nucleotides match TRBD1. The CDR3 runs 14 residues. After removal of 6 bases from V and 5 bases from J, the junction contained 7 bases not matched to a gene. Looked up from germline, CDR1 is MNHEY and CDR2 is SVGEGT. The CDR3 reads CASRRQGVETEAFF. DNA of the CDR3: TGTGCCAGCAGACGACAGGGGGTAGAGACTGAAGCTTTCTTT.

This clonotype was seen only a few times. The V gene is TRBV29-1, the J gene TRBJ2-1, with 10 positions matching TRBD2. The CDR3 sequence is 14 residues long. Looked up from germline, CDR1 is SQVTM and CDR2 is ANQGSEA. The trim removed 6 bases at V and 8 bases at J, leaving 10 bases unmatched. The CDR3 nucleotides read TGCAGCGTCGAGCGGGGGGGCTATTCCGATGAGCAGTTCTTC. Amino acid sequence: CSVERGGYSDEQFF.

The chain uses TRBV5-1 and TRBJ2-1; D is possibly TRBD2 (5 bases). The ends were cut back, 0 bases at V and 2 bases at J, with 18 bases in the middle. Germline values: CDR1 SGHRS, CDR2 YFSETQ. The CDR3 has 18 amino acids. This CDR3 is CASSLASTRVSPYNEQFF. The CDR3 DNA is TGCGCCAGCAGCTTGGCTTCGACGAGGGTTAGCCCCTACAATGAGCAGTTCTTC.

As to this clonotype: Given a much more abundant clone one base away, this may be a read error. V usage is TRBV10-3 and J usage is TRBJ2-5; D not certain. The J call is uncertain, as TRBJ2-7 better fits the DNA end. In germline, CDR1 is ENHRY, CDR2 SYGVKD. The CDR3 runs to 13 residues. The CDR3 loop reads CAISNQVYYEQYF. CDR3 bases: TGTGCCATCAGTAACCAGGTATACTACGAGCAGTACTTC.

This rearrangement joins TRBV27 to TRBJ2-3; 7 nucleotides line up with TRBD1. The CDR3 length is 14 residues. Germline V CDR1 and CDR2: MNHEY, SMNVEV (reference sequence). Losses at the gene ends were 5 bases for V and 8 bases for J; bases not matched to a gene: 10. The CDR3 is CASSQGTVQVTQYF. The DNA for the CDR3 is TGTGCCAGCAGTCAAGGGACAGTCCAGGTTACGCAGTATTTT.

The chain carries TRBV15 and TRBJ1-4, with no clear D. Trimming stripped 0 bases from V and 8 bases from J, with 7 bases between. The CDR3 covers 13 residues. Germline lookup yields CDR1 LNHNV and CDR2 YYDKDF (reference sequence). The CDR3 sequence is CATSRESWEKLFF. The DNA for the CDR3 is TGTGCCACCAGCAGAGAGTCATGGGAAAAACTGTTTTTT.

V usage is TRBV6-2 or TRBV6-3 and J usage is TRBJ1-2, with D possibly matching TRBD1 (6 bases). From germline, CDR1 is MNHEY and CDR2 SVGEGT. V lost 4 bases, J lost 0 bases, and 12 bases lay in between. The CDR3 runs to 15 residues. This chain's CDR3 is CASSSSGQSNYGYTF. In nucleotides, the CDR3 is TGTGCCAGCAGTTCTTCCGGACAGTCTAACTATGGCTACACCTTC.

The V gene is TRBV28, the J gene TRBJ2-7; D perhaps matches TRBD2 (6 bases). Germline CDR1 MDHEN, CDR2 SYDVKM. The V and J ends lost 5 bases and 7 bases respectively, with 18 bases between them. The CDR3 runs to 14 residues. As DNA, the CDR3 is TGTGCCAGCAGTACCATTTCGGTTGCGGGGGAGCAGTACTTC. It yields the protein CASSTISVAGEQYF.

The rearrangement uses TRBV27 and TRBJ1-1, with 7 bases matching TRBD1. J lost 4 bases, V lost 5 bases, and 10 bases had no gene match. The germline gives CDR1 MNHEY, CDR2 SMNVEV (reference sequence). The CDR3 is made up of 15 amino acids. In DNA, the CDR3 is TGTGCCAGCAGTCCGAGGGGCAGGGGGTTCACTGAAGCTTTCTTT. The encoded protein is CASSPRGRGFTEAFF.

This clonotype was found a few times. This rearrangement joins TRBV20-1 to TRBJ1-6, with D perhaps matching TRBD1 (5 bases). The CDR3 sequence is 16 residues long. The V end lost 3 bases, the J end lost 0 bases, and 12 bases lay between the germline ends. Germline V CDR1 and CDR2: DFQATT, SNEGSKA (reference sequence). CDR3 bases: TGCAGTGCTAGTGGAGGGGAGAGCTCCTATAATTCACCCCTCCACTTT. Translated: CSASGGESSYNSPLHF.

This chain links TRBV4-1 with TRBJ2-7; 9 nucleotides match TRBD1. The J call may be in error: the DNA end matches TRBJ2-5 better. Germline CDR1 and CDR2: MGHRA and YSYEKL. The CDR3 length is 16 residues. For the CDR3, the DNA is TGCGCCAGCAGCCTGGGTTCCGGGACAGGGATAGAGACCCAGTACTTC. Translation: CASSLGSGTGIETQYF.

This clonotype was found a few times. This chain links TRBV27 with TRBJ2-5; D may correspond to TRBD1 or TRBD2 (5 bases each). The DNA end is more similar to TRBJ2-7, so the J call may be wrong. The CDR3 runs to 13 residues. The germline CDR1 and CDR2 sequences are MNHEY and SMNVEV (reference sequence). This CDR3 is CASSRGPLNEQYF. The CDR3 region has the DNA TGTGCCAGCAGCCGGGGCCCGCTCAACGAGCAGTACTTC.

About this clonotype: A much larger clonotype is one base distant, so this may be a read error. The chain recombines TRBV20-1 with TRBJ2-5, with 7 bases lining up with TRBD1. In germline, CDR1 is DFQATT, CDR2 SNEGSKA (reference sequence). V shed 3 bases, J shed 4 bases, and the junction held 8 bases outside the gene matches. The CDR3 contains 14 residues. CDR3 amino acids: CSARRRDSRETQYF. CDR3 DNA sequence: TGCAGTGCTAGGCGCCGGGACAGCCGAGAGACCCAGTACTTC.

The chain recombines TRBV20-1 with TRBJ2-4, with 15 nucleotides matching TRBD2. There are 16 residues in the CDR3. CDR1 and CDR2 from the germline V gene are DFQATT and SNEGSKA (reference sequence). After removal of 4 bases from V and 7 bases from J, the junction contained 8 bases not matched to a gene. The chain's CDR3 is CSATRTSGGASNIQYF. The DNA of the CDR3 is TGCAGTGCTACCCGGACTAGCGGGGGGGCTTCGAACATTCAGTACTTC.

This clonotype turned up a few times. CDR3 in amino acids: CASSLETGEETQYF. The CDR3 DNA follows: TGTGCCAGCAGCTTAGAGACAGGGGAAGAGACCCAGTACTTC. V and J are TRBV7-9 and TRBJ2-5; 8 positions match TRBD1. Trimming at V came to 1 base and at J to 3 bases, leaving 1 base not matched to a gene. Germline loops: CDR1 SEHNR, CDR2 FQNEAQ (reference sequence). The CDR3 loop spans 14 amino acids.

The rearrangement links TRBV6-5 to TRBJ2-1; no firm D call. Trimming took off 4 bases at V and 5 bases at J, with 9 bases between the two ends. Looked up from germline, CDR1 is MNHEY and CDR2 is SVGAGI. CDR3 length: 13 residues. CDR3 loop: CASSSLANNEQFF. CDR3 in DNA: TGTGCCAGCAGTTCCTTAGCCAACAATGAGCAGTTCTTC.

A few counts support this clonotype. V and J are TRBV27 and TRBJ2-3; a weak D match, TRBD2 (6 bases). The V gene's germline CDR1 is MNHEY and CDR2 SMNVEV (reference sequence). V was cut by 0 bases and J by 6 bases, with 13 bases left in between. The CDR3 has 15 residues. The CDR3 DNA reads as TGTGCCAGCAGTTTATCGTCCGGGGCGGGGGATACGCAGTATTTT. It encodes CASSLSSGAGDTQYF.

This clonotype was seen only a few times. The chain links TRBV5-1 to TRBJ2-1; TRBD2 is a possible D gene (5 bases). This CDR3 has 14 residues. V was trimmed by 4 bases and J by 5 bases, leaving 13 bases between them. Germline CDR1 SGHRS, CDR2 YFSETQ. For the CDR3, the DNA is TGCGCCAGCAGCCGTCGGACTGCCGACAATGAGCAGTTCTTC. Amino acid sequence: CASSRRTADNEQFF.

This chain connects TRBV29-1 to TRBJ1-2, with TRBD1 matching over 9 bases. The germline gives CDR1 SQVTM, CDR2 ANQGSEA. V shed 7 bases, J shed 5 bases, and the junction held 8 bases outside the gene matches. The CDR3 has 13 residues. Here the CDR3 DNA reads TGCAGCGGAGGACGTGGACAGGGGTATGGCTACACCTTC. The encoded protein is CSGGRGQGYGYTF.